The 13 T cell receptor beta chains below were found in one sample sequenced in a study of blood T cell repertoires in COVID-19. TCRdb's table, derived via immunoSEQ multiplex PCR, lists solely in-frame clones and lacks some. The data contain over 200,000 clones, around 87% of them singletons. The source material was peripheral blood. Receptors originate from a woman aged 50 to 60 with acute or convalescent COVID-19.

Comments on this clone: Other DNA sequences of this sample code for an identical CDR3. The CDR3 sequence: CASSLGAGQPQHF. The DNA for the CDR3 is TGTGCCAGCAGCTTAGGGGCTGGACAGCCCCAGCATTTT. V is TRBV7-2 and J is TRBJ1-5; D gene unclear. CDR1 and CDR2 (germline): SGHTA, FQGNSA. The CDR3 sequence is 13 residues long. V shed 1 base and J shed 7 bases, with 8 bases lying between them.

This chain uses TRBV6-5 with TRBJ1-2; D call uncertain. The V and J ends lost 6 bases and 5 bases respectively, with 13 bases between them. The CDR3 runs to 13 residues. CDR1 MNHEY and CDR2 SVGAGI come from the germline V gene. As DNA, the CDR3 is TGTGCCAGCAGCCCCAGTGTAGCTTATGGCTACACCTTC. It encodes CASSPSVAYGYTF.

The genes are TRBV2 and TRBJ1-2, with TRBD1 as a possible D gene (5 bases). This CDR3 has 13 amino acids. Trimming removed 7 bases at V and 7 bases at J, with 16 bases between. CDR1 is SNHLY, CDR2 FYNNEI, per germline. CDR3 bases: TGTGCCAGCATTGAGACAGAGCTTCCTGGCTACACCTTC. It codes for CASIETELPGYTF. Supplemented by reference TRBV2 and TRBJ1-2, the full variable domain reads EPEVTQTPSHQVTQMGQEVILRCVPISNHLYFYWYRQILGQKVEFLVSFYNNEISEKSEIFDDQFSVERPDGSNFTLKIRSTKLEDSAMYFCASIETELPGYTFGSGTRLTVV.

In nucleotides, the CDR3 is TGTGCCAGTAGTACTACCTTCGGGGACAATCGACTGTTTTTT. This gives the protein CASSTTFGDNRLFF. The chain uses TRBV19 and TRBJ1-4, with D perhaps TRBD1 (6 bases). Trimming shortened V by 4 bases and J by 13 bases, and 19 bases separated the two germline ends. CDR3 length equals 14 residues. Germline V lookup: CDR1 LNHDA, CDR2 SQIVND (reference sequence).

The chain employs TRBV6-5 and TRBJ1-5, with a possible D match to TRBD1 (5 bases). This CDR3 contains 15 residues. Per germline, CDR1 MNHEY and CDR2 SVGAGI. V gave up 1 base and J gave up 6 bases, with 13 bases separating them. The CDR3 loop is CASSYWRAGGQPQHF. The CDR3 nucleotides are TGTGCCAGCAGTTACTGGCGGGCGGGGGGTCAGCCCCAGCATTTT.

In this sample, this clone turned up once. The chain has TRBV5-1 and TRBJ1-4; D gene ambiguous. Germline V gene lookup returns CDR1 SGHRS and CDR2 YFSETQ. V lost 0 bases, J lost 7 bases, and 16 bases lay in between. This CDR3 is built from 16 residues. CDR3 coding DNA: TGCGCCAGCAGCTTGGCGGTTGACCGTTCAGGTGAAAAACTGTTTTTT. Amino acids: CASSLAVDRSGEKLFF.

The J gene is TRBJ2-1, the V gene TRBV19, with TRBD2 identical over 13 bases. The CDR3 extends over 16 amino acids. V lost 5 bases and J lost 6; bases outside the gene matches: 7. Germline CDR1 reads LNHDA; CDR2 reads SQIVND (reference sequence). Here the CDR3 DNA reads TGTGCCAGTAGTGTGCGGACTAGCGGGAGTTTCAATGAGCAGTTCTTC. This sequence encodes CASSVRTSGSFNEQFF.

The chain joins TRBV7-8 to TRBJ1-2; D might be TRBD1 (5 bases). V was shortened by 4 bases and J by 7 bases, with 19 bases between the two germline ends. The CDR3 consists of 15 residues. Germline V gene data show CDR1 as SGHVS and CDR2 as FQNEAQ. In DNA form, the CDR3 reads TGTGCCAGCAGCTCGCTATCAGGGAGGGCGGGTGGCTACACCTTC. Its protein product is CASSSLSGRAGGYTF.

The genes are TRBV9 and TRBJ1-2; 8 nucleotides align to TRBD1. CDR3 size: 13 residues. CDR1 SGDLS and CDR2 YYNGEE come from the germline V gene. J gave up 10 bases and V 0 bases, and 5 bases lay outside the gene matches. Here the CDR3 DNA reads TGTGCCAGCAGCGTAGCCGGACAGGGTGACTACACCTTC. Protein sequence: CASSVAGQGDYTF.

This chain links TRBV2 with TRBJ2-7; TRBD2 matches at 11 bases. V lost 7 bases, J lost 4 bases, and 12 bases stayed unmatched. Germline V lookup: CDR1 SNHLY, CDR2 FYNNEI. The CDR3 loop spans 16 amino acids. CDR3 loop: CASTPQPLAGVYEQYF. The CDR3 DNA follows: TGTGCCAGCACCCCCCAGCCACTAGCGGGAGTTTACGAGCAGTACTTC.

The chain is built from TRBV6-5 and TRBJ1-1, with D tentatively TRBD1 (5 bases). V was cut by 6 bases and J by 3 bases, with 14 bases left in between. Per the germline V gene, CDR1 is MNHEY and CDR2 is SVGAGI. The CDR3 runs 14 residues. In DNA form, the CDR3 reads TGTGCCAGCAGGGGGCAGGTAGGGGACACTGAAGCTTTCTTT. Protein product: CASRGQVGDTEAFF.

The CDR3: CASSQGQGVYGYTF. The CDR3 region has the DNA TGCGCCAGCAGCCAGGGACAGGGGGTTTATGGCTACACCTTC. The genes are TRBV5-1 and TRBJ1-2, with 11 bases fitting TRBD1. The V gene's germline CDR1 is SGHRS and CDR2 YFSETQ. J lost 5 bases, V lost 4 bases, and 4 bases had no gene match. The CDR3 loop spans 14 amino acids.

The chain has TRBV7-6 and TRBJ2-6; TRBD1 matches at 11 bases. The CDR3 runs to 17 residues. Trimming removed 8 bases from V and 0 bases from J; junction bases left unmatched: 6. The germline V gene has CDR1 SGHVS and CDR2 FNYEAQ. The CDR3 DNA sequence: TGTGCCAGCGGATGGGACAGGGGGTACTCTGGGGCCAACGTCCTGACTTTC. It translates to CASGWDRGYSGANVLTF. Full variable domain (outside the CDR3, taken from reference TRBV7-6 and TRBJ2-6): GAGVSQSPRYKVTKRGQDVALRCDPISGHVSLYWYRQALGQGPEFLTYFNYEAQQDKSGLPNDRFSAERPEGSISTLTIQRTEQRDSAMYRCASGWDRGYSGANVLTFGAGSRLTVL.